The clone carrying this T cell receptor beta chain was recorded once. The antigen is undetermined. These data belong to a study of Ad26.COV2.S vaccination and SARS-CoV-2 variants. Whole-study context: Intramuscular Ad26.COV2.S at 5x10^10 or 1x10^11 viral particles.

Study-level points and caveats: The TCR-based breadth and depth measures might underestimate overall T cell responses.

Assay used: immunoSEQ multiplex PCR; TCRdb lists only in-frame clones, some missing. This sample has 380,000 or so clones; around four fifths occur once, and the top ten carry about 8%. Noted treatment: roughly 19 received Ad26.COV2.S at low or high dose, single or two shots; 5 received placebo; per-sample allocation not given. Sample collection was performed on day 63 after the first vaccine or placebo injection. Germline CDR1 and CDR2: SQVTM and ANQGSEA. Trimming stripped 6 bases from V and 3 bases from J, with 5 bases between. The CDR3 runs 11 residues. The TCR sequence derives from a person aged 18-60 years who received the Ad26.COV2.S COVID-19 vaccine or a placebo. This material consisted of peripheral blood, taken in a trial of Ad26.COV2.S vaccine versus placebo. This rearrangement joins TRBV29-1 to TRBJ1-4; D not resolved. As DNA, the CDR3 is TGCAGCGTGAGCTCTAATGAAAAACTGTTTTTT. It encodes CSVSSNEKLFF.